This T cell receptor (beta chain) originates from a study of T-cell reconstitution after alpha-beta-depleted transplantation in children. V was shortened by 3 bases and J by 4 bases, with 9 bases between the two germline ends. The germline V gene encodes CDR1 ENHRY and CDR2 SYGVKD. The CDR3 has 14 residues. During its preparation, the TCRbeta library received unique molecular identifiers. TCRdb called the PCR reads again in MiXCR, with one record for every CDR3 protein. The sample includes around 680,000 distinct CDR3 sequences, about 15% of them seen just once. The sample here was PBMCs from the stem cell graft donor, taken from the stem cell graft. The receptor was derived from a human donor who donated a stem cell graft to a child with acute myeloid leukemia. The genes are TRBV10-3 and TRBJ2-2; TRBD1 might be the D (5 bases). CDR3 region: CAISEGASTGELFF. Here the CDR3 DNA reads TGTGCCATCAGTGAAGGGGCCAGCACCGGGGAGCTGTTTTTT.